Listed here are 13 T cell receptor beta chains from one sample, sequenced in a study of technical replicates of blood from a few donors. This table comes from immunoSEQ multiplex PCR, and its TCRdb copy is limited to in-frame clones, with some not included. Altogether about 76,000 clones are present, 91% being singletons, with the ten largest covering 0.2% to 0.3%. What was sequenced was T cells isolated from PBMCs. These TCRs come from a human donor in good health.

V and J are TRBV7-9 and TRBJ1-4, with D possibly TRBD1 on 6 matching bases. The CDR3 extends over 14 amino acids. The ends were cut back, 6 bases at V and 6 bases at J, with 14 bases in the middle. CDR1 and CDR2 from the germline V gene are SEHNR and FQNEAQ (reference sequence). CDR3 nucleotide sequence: TGTGCCAGCAGTCGGGACAAATGGGATGAAAAACTGTTTTTT. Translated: CASSRDKWDEKLFF.

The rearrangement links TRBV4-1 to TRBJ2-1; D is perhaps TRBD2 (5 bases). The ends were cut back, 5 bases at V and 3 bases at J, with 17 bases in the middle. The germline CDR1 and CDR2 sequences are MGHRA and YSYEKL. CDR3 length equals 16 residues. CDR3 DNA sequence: TGCGCCAGCAGCACCCTGGCAGAGGGCCTCTACAATGAGCAGTTCTTC. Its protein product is CASSTLAEGLYNEQFF.

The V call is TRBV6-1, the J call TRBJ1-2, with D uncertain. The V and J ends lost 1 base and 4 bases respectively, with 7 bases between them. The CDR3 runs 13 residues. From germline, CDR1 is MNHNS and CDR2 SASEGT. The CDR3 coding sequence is TGTGCCAGCAGTGAAGTGAACACCTATGGCTACACCTTC. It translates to CASSEVNTYGYTF.

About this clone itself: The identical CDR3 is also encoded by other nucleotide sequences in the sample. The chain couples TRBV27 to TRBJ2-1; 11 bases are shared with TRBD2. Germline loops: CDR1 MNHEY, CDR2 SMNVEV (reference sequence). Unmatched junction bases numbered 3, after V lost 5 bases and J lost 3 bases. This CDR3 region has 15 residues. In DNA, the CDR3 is TGTGCCAGCAGTCCAGGGACTAGCGGCTACAATGAGCAGTTCTTC. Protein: CASSPGTSGYNEQFF.

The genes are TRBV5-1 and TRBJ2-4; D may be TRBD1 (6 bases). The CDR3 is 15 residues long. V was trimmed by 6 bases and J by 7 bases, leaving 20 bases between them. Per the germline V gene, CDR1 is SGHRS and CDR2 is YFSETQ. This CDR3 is CASTPIGQKGNIQYF. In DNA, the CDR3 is TGCGCCAGCACCCCCATTGGACAGAAGGGGAACATTCAGTACTTC.

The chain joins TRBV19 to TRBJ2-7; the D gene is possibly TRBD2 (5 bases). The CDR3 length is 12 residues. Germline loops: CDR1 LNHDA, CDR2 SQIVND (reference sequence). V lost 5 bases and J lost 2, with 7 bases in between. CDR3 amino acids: CASSFGTYEQYF. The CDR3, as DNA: TGTGCCAGTAGTTTCGGGACCTACGAGCAGTACTTC. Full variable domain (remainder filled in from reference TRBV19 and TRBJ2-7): DGGITQSPKYLFRKEGQNVTLSCEQNLNHDAMYWYRQDPGQGLRLIYYSQIVNDFQKGDIAEGYSVSREKKESFPLTVTSAQKNPTAFYLCASSFGTYEQYFGPGTRLTVT.

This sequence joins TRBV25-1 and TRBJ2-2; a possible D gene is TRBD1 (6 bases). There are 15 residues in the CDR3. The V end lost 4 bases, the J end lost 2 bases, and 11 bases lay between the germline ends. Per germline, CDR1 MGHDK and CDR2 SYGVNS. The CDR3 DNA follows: TGTGCCAGCAGTGGTGAAGGGGGAAACACCGGGGAGCTGTTTTTT. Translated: CASSGEGGNTGELFF.

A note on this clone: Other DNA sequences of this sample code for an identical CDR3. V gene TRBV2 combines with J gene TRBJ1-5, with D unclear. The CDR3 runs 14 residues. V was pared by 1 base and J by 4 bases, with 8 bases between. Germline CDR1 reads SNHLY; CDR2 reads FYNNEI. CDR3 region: CASSEESGNQPQHF. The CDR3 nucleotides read TGTGCCAGCAGTGAAGAATCCGGGAATCAGCCCCAGCATTTT.

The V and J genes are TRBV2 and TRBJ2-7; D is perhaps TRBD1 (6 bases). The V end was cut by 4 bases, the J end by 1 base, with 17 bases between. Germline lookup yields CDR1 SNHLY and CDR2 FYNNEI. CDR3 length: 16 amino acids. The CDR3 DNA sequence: TGTGCCAGCAGTGGGTTTTGGACAGTTAGTTCCTACGAGCAGTACTTC. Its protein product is CASSGFWTVSSYEQYF.

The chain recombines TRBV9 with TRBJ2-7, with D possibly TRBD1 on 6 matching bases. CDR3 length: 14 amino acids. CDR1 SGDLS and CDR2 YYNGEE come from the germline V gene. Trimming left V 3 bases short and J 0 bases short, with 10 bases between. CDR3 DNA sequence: TGTGCCAGCAGCGCGACAGGTAGCTCCTACGAGCAGTACTTC. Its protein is CASSATGSSYEQYF.

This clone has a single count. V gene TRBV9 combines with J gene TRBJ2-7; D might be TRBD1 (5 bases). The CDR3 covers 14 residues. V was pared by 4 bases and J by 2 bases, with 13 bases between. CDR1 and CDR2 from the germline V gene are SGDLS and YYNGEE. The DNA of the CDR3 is TGTGCCAGCAGCCCCCGGCAGGGTGCCTACGAGCAGTACTTC. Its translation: CASSPRQGAYEQYF.

The CDR3 DNA sequence: TGTGCCAGCAGGGGACTAGCGGGGCGGGTGGGTGAGCAGTTCTTC. It codes for CASRGLAGRVGEQFF. J is TRBJ2-1 and V is TRBV7-3, with TRBD2 identical over 13 bases. The CDR3 spans 15 residues. Germline lookup yields CDR1 SGHTA and CDR2 FQGTGA. V lost 6 bases, J lost 9 bases, and 8 bases stayed unmatched.

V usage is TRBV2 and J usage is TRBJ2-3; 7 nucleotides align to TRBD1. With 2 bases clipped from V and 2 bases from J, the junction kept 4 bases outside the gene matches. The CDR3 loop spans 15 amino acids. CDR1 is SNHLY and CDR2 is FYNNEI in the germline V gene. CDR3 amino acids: CASSETGVPTDTQYF. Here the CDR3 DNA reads TGTGCCAGCAGTGAAACAGGGGTGCCCACAGATACGCAGTATTTT.